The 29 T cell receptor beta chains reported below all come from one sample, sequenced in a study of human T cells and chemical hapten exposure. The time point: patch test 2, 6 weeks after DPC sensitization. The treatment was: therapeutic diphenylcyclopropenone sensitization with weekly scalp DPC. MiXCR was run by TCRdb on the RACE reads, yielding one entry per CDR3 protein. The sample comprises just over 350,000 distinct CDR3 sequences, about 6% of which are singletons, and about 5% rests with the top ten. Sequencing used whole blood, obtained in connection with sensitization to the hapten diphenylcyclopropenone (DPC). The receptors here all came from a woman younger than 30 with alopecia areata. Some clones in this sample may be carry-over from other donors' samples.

CDR3 region: CAISPSGTRADTQYF. CDR3 nucleotide sequence: TGTGCCATCAGCCCGAGCGGGACTAGGGCAGATACGCAGTATTTT. The rearrangement joins TRBV10-3 to TRBJ2-3, with 8 bases aligning to TRBD2. Germline V gene data show CDR1 as ENHRY and CDR2 as SYGVKD. The CDR3 is 15 residues long. V lost 6 bases and J lost 4; bases outside the gene matches: 9.

Written as DNA, the CDR3 is TGTGCCAGCAGCCCGACAAGGAAGGCCCGCACTGAAGCTTTCTTT. It is translated as CASSPTRKARTEAFF. The chain is built from TRBV6-2 or TRBV6-3 and TRBJ1-1; D call uncertain. The V gene's germline CDR1 is MNHEY and CDR2 SVGEGT. This CDR3 region has 15 residues. Trimming stripped 6 bases from V and 4 bases from J, with 18 bases between.

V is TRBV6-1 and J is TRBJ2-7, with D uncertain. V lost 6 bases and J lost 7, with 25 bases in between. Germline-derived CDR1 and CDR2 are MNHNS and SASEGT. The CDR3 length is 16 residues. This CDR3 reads CASRSINFPVIGEQYF. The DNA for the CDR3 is TGTGCCAGCAGATCGATAAATTTCCCGGTGATCGGAGAGCAGTACTTC.

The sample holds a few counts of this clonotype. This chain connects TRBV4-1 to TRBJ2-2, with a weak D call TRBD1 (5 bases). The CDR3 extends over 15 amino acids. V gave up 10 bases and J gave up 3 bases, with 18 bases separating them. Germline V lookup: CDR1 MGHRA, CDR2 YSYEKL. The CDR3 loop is CATRSRGLDTGELFF. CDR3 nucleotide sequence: TGCGCCACCCGATCTAGGGGATTGGACACCGGGGAGCTGTTTTTT.

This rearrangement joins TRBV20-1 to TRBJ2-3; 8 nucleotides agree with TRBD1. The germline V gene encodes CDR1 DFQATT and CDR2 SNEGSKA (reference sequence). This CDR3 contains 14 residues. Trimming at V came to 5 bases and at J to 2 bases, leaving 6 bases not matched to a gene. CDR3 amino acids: CSAAGTGDTDTQYF. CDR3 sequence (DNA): TGCAGTGCTGCCGGGACAGGAGACACAGATACGCAGTATTTT.

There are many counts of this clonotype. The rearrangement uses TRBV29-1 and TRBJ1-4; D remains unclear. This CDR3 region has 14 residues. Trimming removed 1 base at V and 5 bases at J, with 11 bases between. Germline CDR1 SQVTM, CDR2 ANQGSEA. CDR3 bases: TGCAGCGTTGAAGGGGTCGGGGTCAATGAAAAACTGTTTTTT. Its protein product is CSVEGVGVNEKLFF. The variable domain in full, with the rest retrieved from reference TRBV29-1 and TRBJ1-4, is SAVISQKPSRDICQRGTSLTIQCQVDSQVTMMFWYRQQPGQSLTLIATANQGSEATYESGFVIDKFPISRPNLTFSTLTVSNMSPEDSSIYLCSVEGVGVNEKLFFGSGTQLSVL.

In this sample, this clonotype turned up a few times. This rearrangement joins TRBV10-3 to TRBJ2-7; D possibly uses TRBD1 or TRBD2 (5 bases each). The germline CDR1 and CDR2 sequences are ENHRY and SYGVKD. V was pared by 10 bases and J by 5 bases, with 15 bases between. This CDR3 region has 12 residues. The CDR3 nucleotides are TGTGCCACGGGACCCAATAGCGACGAGCAGTACTTC. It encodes CATGPNSDEQYF.

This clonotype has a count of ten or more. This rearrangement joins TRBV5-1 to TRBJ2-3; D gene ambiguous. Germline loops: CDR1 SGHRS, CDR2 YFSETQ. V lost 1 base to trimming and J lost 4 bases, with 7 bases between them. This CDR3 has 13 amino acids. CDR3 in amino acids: CASSLPGSDTQYF. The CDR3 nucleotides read TGCGCCAGCAGCTTGCCCGGGTCAGATACGCAGTATTTT.

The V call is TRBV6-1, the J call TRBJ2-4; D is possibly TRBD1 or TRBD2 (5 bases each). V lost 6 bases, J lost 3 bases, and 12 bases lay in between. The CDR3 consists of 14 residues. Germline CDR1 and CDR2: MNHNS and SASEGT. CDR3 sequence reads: CASRRGLGKNIQYF. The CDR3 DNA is TGTGCCAGCAGGAGGGGATTGGGCAAAAACATTCAGTACTTC.

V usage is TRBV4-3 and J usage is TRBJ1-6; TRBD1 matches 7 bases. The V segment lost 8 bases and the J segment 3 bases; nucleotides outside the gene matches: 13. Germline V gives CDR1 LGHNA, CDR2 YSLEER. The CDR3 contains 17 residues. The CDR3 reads CASRDSTGVFYNSPLHF. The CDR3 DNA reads TGCGCCAGCCGCGACAGCACAGGGGTTTTCTATAATTCACCCCTCCACTTT.

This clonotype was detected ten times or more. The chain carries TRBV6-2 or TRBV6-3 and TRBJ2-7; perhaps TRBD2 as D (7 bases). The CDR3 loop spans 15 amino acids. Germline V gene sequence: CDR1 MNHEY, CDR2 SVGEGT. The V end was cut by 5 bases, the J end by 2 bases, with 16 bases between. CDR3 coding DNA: TGTGCCAGCAGTCGCCCCGGGGGGCGCGCCTACGAGCAGTACTTC. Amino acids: CASSRPGGRAYEQYF.

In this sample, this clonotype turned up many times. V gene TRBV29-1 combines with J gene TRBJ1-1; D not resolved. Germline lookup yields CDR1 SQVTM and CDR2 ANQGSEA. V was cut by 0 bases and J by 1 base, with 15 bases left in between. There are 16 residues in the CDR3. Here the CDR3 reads CSVEDRTWPQNTEAFF. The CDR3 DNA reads TGCAGCGTTGAAGATCGGACCTGGCCCCAGAACACTGAAGCTTTCTTT.

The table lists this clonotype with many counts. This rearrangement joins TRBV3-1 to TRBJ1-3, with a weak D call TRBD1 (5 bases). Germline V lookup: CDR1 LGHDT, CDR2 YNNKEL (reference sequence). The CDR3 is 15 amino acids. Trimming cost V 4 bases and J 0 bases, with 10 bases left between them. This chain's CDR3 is CASSLTDSSGNTIYF. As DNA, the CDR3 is TGTGCCAGCAGCCTGACCGACAGCTCTGGAAACACCATATATTTT.

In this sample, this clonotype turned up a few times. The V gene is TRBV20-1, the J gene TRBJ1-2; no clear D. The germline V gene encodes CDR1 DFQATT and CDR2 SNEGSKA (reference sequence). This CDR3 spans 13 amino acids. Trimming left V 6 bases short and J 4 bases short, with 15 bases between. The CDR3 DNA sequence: TGCAGTGCCTCCCTTGGGATTGGCTATGGCTACACCTTC. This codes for CSASLGIGYGYTF.

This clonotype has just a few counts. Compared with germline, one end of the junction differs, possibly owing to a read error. The CDR3 DNA reads as TGCGCCAACAGCCAAGAGGTCAGGGGATGGACTGAAGCTTTCTTT. It yields the protein CANSQEVRGWTEAFF. J is TRBJ1-1 and V is TRBV4-3, with D tentatively TRBD1 (6 bases). The CDR3 totals 15 residues. CDR1 LGHNA and CDR2 YSLEER come from the germline V gene.

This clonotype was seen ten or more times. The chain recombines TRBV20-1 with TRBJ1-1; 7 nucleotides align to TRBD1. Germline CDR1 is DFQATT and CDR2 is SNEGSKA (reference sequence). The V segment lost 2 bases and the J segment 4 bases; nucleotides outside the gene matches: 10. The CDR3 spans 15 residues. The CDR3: CSARTHRGFGTEAFF. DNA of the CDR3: TGCAGTGCTAGAACCCACAGGGGTTTCGGCACTGAAGCTTTCTTT.

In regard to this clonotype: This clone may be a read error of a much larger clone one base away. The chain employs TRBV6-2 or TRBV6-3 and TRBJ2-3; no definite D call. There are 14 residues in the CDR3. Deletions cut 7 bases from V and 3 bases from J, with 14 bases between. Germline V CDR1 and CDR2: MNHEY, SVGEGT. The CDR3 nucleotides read TGTGCCAGCACCCCAGACTCCCGGACAGATACGCAGTATTTT. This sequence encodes CASTPDSRTDTQYF.

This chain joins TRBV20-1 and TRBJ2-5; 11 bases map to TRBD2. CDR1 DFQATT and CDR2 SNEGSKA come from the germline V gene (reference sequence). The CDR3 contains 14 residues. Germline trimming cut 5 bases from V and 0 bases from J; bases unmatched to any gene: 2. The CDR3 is CSAGTSGYQETQYF. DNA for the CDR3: TGCAGTGCTGGGACTAGCGGTTACCAAGAGACCCAGTACTTC.

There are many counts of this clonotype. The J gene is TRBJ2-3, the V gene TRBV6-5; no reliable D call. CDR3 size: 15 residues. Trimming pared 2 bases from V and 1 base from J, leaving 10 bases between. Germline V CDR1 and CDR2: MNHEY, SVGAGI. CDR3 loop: CASSYTPKRTDTQYF. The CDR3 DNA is TGTGCCAGCAGTTACACACCGAAGCGCACAGATACGCAGTATTTT.

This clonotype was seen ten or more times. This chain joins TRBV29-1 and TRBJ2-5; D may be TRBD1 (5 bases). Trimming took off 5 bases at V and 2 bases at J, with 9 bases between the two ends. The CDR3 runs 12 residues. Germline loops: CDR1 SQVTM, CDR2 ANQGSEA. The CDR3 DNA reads TGCAGCGTTTCAAGACAGCAAGAGACCCAGTACTTC. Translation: CSVSRQQETQYF.

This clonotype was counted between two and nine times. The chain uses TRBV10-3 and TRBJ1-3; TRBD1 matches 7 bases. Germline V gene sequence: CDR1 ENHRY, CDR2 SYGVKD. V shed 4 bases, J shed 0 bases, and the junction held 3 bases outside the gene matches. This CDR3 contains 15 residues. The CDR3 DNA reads TGTGCCATCAGTGGGGACAGCGGCTCTGGAAACACCATATATTTT. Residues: CAISGDSGSGNTIYF.

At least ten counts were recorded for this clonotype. CDR3 sequence reads: CASSSGTGSSNSPLHF. The CDR3 DNA reads as TGTGCCAGCTCATCCGGGACAGGGTCATCTAATTCACCCCTCCACTTT. The rearrangement joins TRBV18 to TRBJ1-6; TRBD1 matches at 9 bases. V was clipped by 5 bases and J by 6 bases; unmatched bases: 8. The CDR3 loop spans 16 amino acids. Germline CDR1 and CDR2: KGHSH and LQKENI.

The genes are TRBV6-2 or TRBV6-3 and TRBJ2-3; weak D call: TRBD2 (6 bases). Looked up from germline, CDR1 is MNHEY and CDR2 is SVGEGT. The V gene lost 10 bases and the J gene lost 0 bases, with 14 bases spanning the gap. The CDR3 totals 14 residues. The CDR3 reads CATRGTYSTDTQYF. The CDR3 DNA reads TGTGCCACCCGGGGGACGTATAGCACAGATACGCAGTATTTT.

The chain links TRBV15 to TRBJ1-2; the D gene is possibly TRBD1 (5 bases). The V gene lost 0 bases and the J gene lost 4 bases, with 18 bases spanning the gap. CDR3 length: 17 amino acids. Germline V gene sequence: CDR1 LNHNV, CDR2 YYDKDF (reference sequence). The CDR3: CATSRDGAGSEGYGYTF. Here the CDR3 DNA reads TGTGCCACCAGCAGAGATGGGGCGGGCAGTGAAGGCTATGGCTACACCTTC.

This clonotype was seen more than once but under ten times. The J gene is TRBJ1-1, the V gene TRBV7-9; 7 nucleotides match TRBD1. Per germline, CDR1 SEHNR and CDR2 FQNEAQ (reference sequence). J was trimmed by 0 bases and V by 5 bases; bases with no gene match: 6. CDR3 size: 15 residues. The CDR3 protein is CASSPTTGLNTEAFF. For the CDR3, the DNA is TGTGCCAGCAGCCCGACGACAGGGTTGAACACTGAAGCTTTCTTT.

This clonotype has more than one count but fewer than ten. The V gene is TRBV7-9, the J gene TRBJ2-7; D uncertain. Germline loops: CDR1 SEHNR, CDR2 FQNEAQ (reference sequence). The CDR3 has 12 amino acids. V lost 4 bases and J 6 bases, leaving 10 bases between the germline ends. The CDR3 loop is CASSSPSGEQYF. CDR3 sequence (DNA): TGTGCCAGCAGCTCCCCGTCGGGCGAGCAGTACTTC.

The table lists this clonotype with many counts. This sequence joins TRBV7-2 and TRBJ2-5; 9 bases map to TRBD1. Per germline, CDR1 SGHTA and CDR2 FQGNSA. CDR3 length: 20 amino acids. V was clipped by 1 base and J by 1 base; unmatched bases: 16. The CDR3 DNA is TGTGCCAGCAGCTTAGTCGGAGGGACAGGGCGCTTTAGAGGCCAAGAGACCCAGTACTTC. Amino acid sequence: CASSLVGGTGRFRGQETQYF.

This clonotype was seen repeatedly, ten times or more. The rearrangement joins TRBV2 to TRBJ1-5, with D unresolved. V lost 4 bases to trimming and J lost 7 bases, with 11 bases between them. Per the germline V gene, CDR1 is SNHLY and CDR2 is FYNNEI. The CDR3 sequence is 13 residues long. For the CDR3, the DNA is TGTGCCAGCAGTGTAGGATGGGAGCAGCCCCAGCATTTT. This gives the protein CASSVGWEQPQHF.

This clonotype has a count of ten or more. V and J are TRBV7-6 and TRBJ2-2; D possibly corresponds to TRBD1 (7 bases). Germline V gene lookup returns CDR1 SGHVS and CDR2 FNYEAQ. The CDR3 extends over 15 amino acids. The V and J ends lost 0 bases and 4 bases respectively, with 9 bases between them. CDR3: CASSLAQGGTGELFF. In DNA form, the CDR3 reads TGTGCCAGCAGCTTAGCCCAGGGGGGCACCGGGGAGCTGTTTTTT. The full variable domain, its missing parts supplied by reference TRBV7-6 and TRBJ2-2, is GAGVSQSPRYKVTKRGQDVALRCDPISGHVSLYWYRQALGQGPEFLTYFNYEAQQDKSGLPNDRFSAERPEGSISTLTIQRTEQRDSAMYRCASSLAQGGTGELFFGEGSRLTVL.